Presented here are 27 T cell receptor beta chains from one specimen sequenced in a study of blood T cell repertoires in COVID-19. TCRdb keeps only in-frame clones here, not all; method: immunoSEQ multiplex PCR. The repertoire consists of tens of thousands of clones, with roughly four fifths occurring once and the leading ten covering 28%. The material sequenced was peripheral blood. All receptors derive from a woman aged 80 or over with acute or convalescent COVID-19.

This chain uses TRBV6-1 with TRBJ2-5; 10 positions match TRBD1. With 4 bases clipped from V and 5 bases from J, the junction kept 10 bases outside the gene matches. Per the germline V gene, CDR1 is MNHNS and CDR2 is SASEGT. The CDR3 is 16 amino acids. This CDR3 is CASSAARTGGDETQYF. DNA of the CDR3: TGTGCCAGCAGTGCCGCGAGGACAGGGGGTGATGAGACCCAGTACTTC.

The CDR3 is CATSGQGAWEKLFF. CDR3 DNA sequence: TGTGCCACCTCTGGGCAGGGGGCCTGGGAAAAACTGTTTTTT. J is TRBJ1-4 and V is TRBV28, with TRBD1 matching 8 bases. CDR3 length equals 14 residues. J gave up 8 bases and V 10 bases, and 12 bases lay outside the gene matches. The germline gives CDR1 MDHEN, CDR2 SYDVKM.

The gene calls are TRBV25-1 and TRBJ1-2; no clear D gene. V was clipped by 4 bases and J by 1 base, with 7 bases between them. The CDR3 is 13 amino acids. Germline assignment: CDR1 MGHDK and CDR2 SYGVNS. CDR3 protein: CASSGQVNYGYTF. The CDR3 bases are TGTGCCAGCAGTGGTCAGGTTAACTATGGCTACACCTTC.

In regard to this clone: The same CDR3 arises from other DNA sequences in this sample as well. The V gene is TRBV19, the J gene TRBJ2-5; TRBD1 might be the D (7 bases). This CDR3 has 15 amino acids. In germline, CDR1 is LNHDA, CDR2 SQIVND (reference sequence). V was cut by 9 bases and J by 2 bases, with 19 bases left in between. The CDR3 DNA reads TGTGCCAGCTCTATAGGGCGGGACAGACAAGAGACCCAGTACTTC. This translates into CASSIGRDRQETQYF.

CDR3 DNA sequence: TGTGCCAGCAGTCGGACCGGGACTAGCAGCAATGAGCAGTTCTTC. Translating it yields CASSRTGTSSNEQFF. V is TRBV6-4 and J is TRBJ2-1, with 9 bases that match TRBD2. The CDR3 is 15 residues long. The trim removed 5 bases at V and 6 bases at J, leaving 8 bases unmatched. From germline, CDR1 is MRHNA and CDR2 SNTAGT.

This clone was counted many times. V and J are TRBV12-3 or TRBV12-4 and TRBJ2-1, with D perhaps matching TRBD2 (5 bases). Trimming stripped 8 bases from V and 4 bases from J, with 12 bases between. The length of the CDR3 is 13 residues. Here the CDR3 reads CASSSRVYNEQFF. Written as DNA, the CDR3 is TGTGCCAGCTCTTCGCGGGTTTACAATGAGCAGTTCTTC.

The V gene is TRBV19, the J gene TRBJ2-1, with 7 positions matching TRBD2. The junction had 7 bases not matched to a gene; V was cut back by 3 bases and J by 8 bases. This CDR3 spans 14 amino acids. Looked up from germline, CDR1 is LNHDA and CDR2 is SQIVND (reference sequence). The CDR3, as DNA: TGTGCCAGTAGTATCGGCGGGAGTATCGATGAGCAGTTCTTC. It encodes CASSIGGSIDEQFF.

The chain links TRBV19 to TRBJ1-1; 8 nucleotides align to TRBD1. V gave up 9 bases and J gave up 7 bases; unmatched junction bases: 13. CDR3 size: 14 residues. Looked up from germline, CDR1 is LNHDA and CDR2 is SQIVND (reference sequence). CDR3: CASARTGQSGEAFF. The CDR3 DNA reads TGTGCCAGCGCACGGACAGGGCAGTCGGGTGAAGCTTTCTTT.

The chain carries TRBV3-1 (or the pseudogene TRBV3-2) and TRBJ2-4, with D uncertain. Germline loops: CDR1 LGHDT, CDR2 YNNKEL (reference sequence). This CDR3 region has 14 residues. With 0 bases removed from V and 3 bases from J, the gap between germline ends came to 6 bases. CDR3 loop: CASSQDPSKNIQYF. The CDR3 coding sequence is TGTGCCAGCAGCCAAGACCCTAGCAAAAACATTCAGTACTTC.

J is TRBJ2-3 and V is TRBV28; D remains ambiguous. The V and J ends lost 6 bases and 3 bases respectively, with 7 bases between them. CDR1 MDHEN and CDR2 SYDVKM come from the germline V gene. CDR3 size: 12 residues. CDR3 bases: TGTGCCAGCAGGGCCCCTACAGATACGCAGTATTTT. The encoded protein is CASRAPTDTQYF.

The rearrangement links TRBV30 to TRBJ2-7; TRBD1 aligns across 8 bases. Germline V gives CDR1 GTSNPN, CDR2 SVGIG (reference sequence). V lost 1 base to trimming and J lost 3 bases; unmatched junction nucleotides: 5. This CDR3 is 14 amino acids long. In DNA, the CDR3 is TGTGCCTGGAGTGCCGACAGGGGCCTCTACGAGCAGTACTTC. It encodes CAWSADRGLYEQYF.

J is TRBJ2-1 and V is TRBV19; D perhaps matches TRBD2 (6 bases). This CDR3 contains 15 residues. Trimming removed 2 bases at V and 5 bases at J, with 13 bases between. CDR1 LNHDA and CDR2 SQIVND come from the germline V gene (reference sequence). The CDR3 protein is CASSISGGIHNEQFF. The CDR3 coding sequence is TGTGCCAGTAGTATATCAGGCGGGATTCACAATGAGCAGTTCTTC.

V is TRBV4-3 and J is TRBJ2-2, with a tentative D call TRBD2 (5 bases). Germline V lookup: CDR1 LGHNA, CDR2 YSLEER. The V gene lost 0 bases and the J gene lost 0 bases, with 5 bases spanning the gap. The CDR3 has 15 residues. The chain's CDR3 is CASSQEGANTGELFF. CDR3 nucleotide sequence: TGCGCCAGCAGCCAAGAGGGAGCGAACACCGGGGAGCTGTTTTTT.

The chain uses TRBV7-9 and TRBJ2-5, with TRBD2 as a possible D gene (7 bases). CDR1 is SEHNR, CDR2 FQNEAQ, per germline (reference sequence). V lost 3 bases to trimming and J lost 4 bases, with 21 bases between them. The CDR3 totals 17 residues. The CDR3 DNA reads as TGTGCCAGCAGCTTGGGAGGGGACATCTGGGACCGAGAGACCCAGTACTTC. It is translated as CASSLGGDIWDRETQYF. Full variable domain (remainder filled in from reference TRBV7-9 and TRBJ2-5): DTGVSQNPRHKITKRGQNVTFRCDPISEHNRLYWYRQTLGQGPEFLTYFQNEAQLEKSRLLSDRFSAERPKGSFSTLEIQRTEQGDSAMYLCASSLGGDIWDRETQYFGPGTRLLVL.

The genes are TRBV14 and TRBJ2-3; D remains unclear. V was trimmed by 1 base and J by 6 bases, leaving 2 bases between them. Germline V gene sequence: CDR1 SGHDN, CDR2 FVKESK. This CDR3 has 11 amino acids. The CDR3 sequence: CASSQADTQYF. As DNA, the CDR3 is TGTGCCAGCAGCCAAGCTGATACGCAGTATTTT.

In its sample, this clone was seen once. The V and J genes are TRBV27 and TRBJ2-6; 8 bases map to TRBD1. Germline V lookup: CDR1 MNHEY, CDR2 SMNVEV (reference sequence). V dropped 2 bases and J dropped 0; count of bases not matched to a gene: 18. The CDR3 length is 22 residues. The CDR3, as DNA: TGTGCCAGCAGTTTACGCTACTTTGAATCCGGGACAGGTAGCTCTGGGGCCAACGTCCTGACTTTC. This sequence encodes CASSLRYFESGTGSSGANVLTF.

The rearrangement uses TRBV18 and TRBJ1-2; tentatively, D is TRBD1 (6 bases). Germline V gene sequence: CDR1 KGHSH, CDR2 LQKENI. V lost 8 bases and J 1 base, leaving 11 bases between the germline ends. There are 13 residues in the CDR3. CDR3 sequence (DNA): TGTGCCAGCACGCCGGACAGTAACTATGGCTACACCTTC. The encoded protein is CASTPDSNYGYTF.

The chain links TRBV19 to TRBJ2-5; TRBD1 aligns across 11 bases. V shed 6 bases, J shed 5 bases, and the junction held 14 bases outside the gene matches. Germline values: CDR1 LNHDA, CDR2 SQIVND (reference sequence). The CDR3 sequence is 17 residues long. In DNA, the CDR3 is TGTGCCAGTAGCTGGACAGGGGGCTCCGCAGGGGGTGAGACCCAGTACTTC. Translating it yields CASSWTGGSAGGETQYF.

This sequence joins TRBV19 and TRBJ1-3; 8 bases agree with TRBD1. V lost 5 bases and J lost 0; bases outside the gene matches: 3. CDR3 length equals 15 residues. Germline V lookup: CDR1 LNHDA, CDR2 SQIVND (reference sequence). CDR3 in amino acids: CASSPDRVSGNTIYF. The CDR3 coding sequence is TGTGCCAGTAGTCCGGACAGGGTCTCTGGAAACACCATATATTTT.

The CDR3 DNA is TGCAGTGCAGGGGGGGCCCAGCAGTTCTTC. This encodes CSAGGAQQFF. The chain is built from TRBV20-1 and TRBJ2-1, with D tentatively TRBD2 (7 bases). The CDR3 runs to 10 residues. Between the trimmed V and J ends, which lost 6 bases and 11 bases, there was a span of 11 bases. CDR1 and CDR2 (germline): DFQATT, SNEGSKA (reference sequence).

The chain couples TRBV4-1 to TRBJ1-4; D may be TRBD1 (6 bases). Looked up from germline, CDR1 is MGHRA and CDR2 is YSYEKL. V was shortened by 2 bases and J by 10 bases, with 17 bases between the two germline ends. The CDR3 totals 15 residues. The CDR3 is CASSQTGTSLAKLFF. The CDR3, as DNA: TGCGCCAGCAGCCAAACCGGGACATCCCTTGCAAAACTGTTTTTT.

This clone was counted once. The chain has TRBV19 and TRBJ1-4; TRBD1 matches 9 bases. CDR1 is LNHDA and CDR2 is SQIVND in the germline V gene (reference sequence). Losses at the gene ends were 10 bases for V and 1 base for J; bases not matched to a gene: 13. The CDR3 loop spans 17 amino acids. CDR3 sequence (DNA): TGTGCCACTACCCCCGGGACAGGGAGTCGAACTAATGAAAAACTGTTTTTT. Residues: CATTPGTGSRTNEKLFF.

In its sample, this clone was seen once. V usage is TRBV24-1 and J usage is TRBJ2-7, with D possibly being TRBD2 (6 bases). Germline values: CDR1 KGHDR, CDR2 SFDVKD. The CDR3 loop spans 17 amino acids. V lost 2 bases to trimming and J lost 4 bases, with 20 bases between them. The DNA for the CDR3 is TGTGCCACCAGTGATTCCAAAACGGGACTCTCGAGGTACGAGCAGTACTTC. Translating gives CATSDSKTGLSRYEQYF.

The chain links TRBV2 to TRBJ1-1; possibly TRBD1 for D (6 bases). CDR3 length: 13 amino acids. The V gene lost 7 bases and the J gene lost 6 bases, with 15 bases spanning the gap. The germline gives CDR1 SNHLY, CDR2 FYNNEI. CDR3 coding DNA: TGTGCCAGCATCAGACAGGTGGAGGCTGAAGCTTTCTTT. It translates to CASIRQVEAEAFF.

The rearrangement links TRBV29-1 to TRBJ1-5; weak D call: TRBD1 (6 bases). Trimming took 4 bases from V and 2 from J, leaving 9 bases between them. The CDR3 runs to 13 residues. Per the germline V gene, CDR1 is SQVTM and CDR2 is ANQGSEA. Written as DNA, the CDR3 is TGCAGCGTTGTATCAGGGGGCAATCAGCCCCAGCATTTT. Residues: CSVVSGGNQPQHF.

The V and J genes are TRBV5-1 and TRBJ1-4, with D unresolved. V was trimmed by 5 bases and J by 10 bases, leaving 18 bases between them. CDR1 is SGHRS and CDR2 is YFSETQ in the germline V gene. The CDR3 spans 14 residues. In DNA, the CDR3 is TGCGCCAGCAGTAGGATGGGTTTCGAGGGAAAACTGTTTTTT. Protein product: CASSRMGFEGKLFF.

The chain uses TRBV18 and TRBJ2-3; TRBD1 matches 8 bases. J lost 1 base, V lost 3 bases, and 3 bases had no gene match. CDR1 is KGHSH and CDR2 is LQKENI in the germline V gene. The CDR3 covers 15 residues. DNA for the CDR3: TGTGCCAGCTCACCCCCGGGACAGGGCACAGATACGCAGTATTTT. It is translated as CASSPPGQGTDTQYF.